The clone carrying this TCR beta chain was recorded many times. What it recognizes is unknown. Unsorted libraries were prepared from 2 million PBMCs that had been stored at -80 C. The sample originates from a study of neurological immune-mediated disorders. Notes on the study in general: In multiple sclerosis patients, the repertoire cluster was unrelated to clinical or MRI findings.

The cDNA was synthesized by 5'RACE incorporating 10-nucleotide random UMIs. TCRdb re-called the 5' RACE reads with MiXCR, one entry per CDR3 protein. Of about 60,000 distinct CDR3 sequences in the sample, 3% to 4% were seen once. The CDR3 extends over 15 amino acids. The J segment lost 1 base and the V segment lost 6 bases, leaving 4 bases of the junction unmatched. Per the germline V gene, CDR1 is MGHDK and CDR2 is SYGVNS. The V gene is TRBV25-1, the J gene TRBJ2-5, with TRBD1 identical over 11 bases. The receptor comes from a woman in her fifties or sixties with multiple sclerosis. The sequencing input was PBMCs. In DNA, the CDR3 is TGTGCCAGCAGAGGGACAGGGGGATCCCAAGAGACCCAGTACTTC. Amino acids: CASRGTGGSQETQYF.